This T cell receptor (beta chain) is drawn from a study of spatial heterogeneity in lung cancer. General study findings and limits: How many expanded intratumoral alpha and beta TCRs were present tracked the tumor mutation count, which was a count of nonsynonymous mutations.

This clonotype has ten or more counts. Its specificity is not known. Each CDR3 protein gets one entry after TCRdb re-called the 5' RACE reads with MiXCR. The sample yields about 100,000 distinct CDR3 sequences, approximately 4% seen once. The V gene lost 1 base and the J gene lost 3 bases, with 16 bases spanning the gap. The CDR3 is 17 amino acids. Germline V gives CDR1 SGHDN, CDR2 FVKESK. Time point here: sample taken at primary tumor resection. Material: lung tumor tissue, obtained at surgery. The TCR was taken from a male donor with early-stage non-small cell lung cancer. The chain couples TRBV14 to TRBJ1-3, with a weak D call TRBD1 (5 bases). The CDR3 loop reads CASSQGRGAFGGNTIYF. The CDR3 DNA reads as TGTGCCAGCAGCCAAGGGAGAGGGGCCTTCGGTGGAAACACCATATATTTT.